This is a list of T cell receptor beta chains from one sample in a study of CD8+ T cells in alopecia areata. TCRdb's table, derived via immunoSEQ multiplex PCR, lists solely in-frame clones and lacks some. The sample shows hundreds of thousands of clones, 60% of them seen only once. Sequencing was performed on CD4+ T cells sorted from blood, taken around week 54, from a patient treated with tofacitinib. The receptors were gathered from a human donor with alopecia areata. Each CDR3 is given with its conserved first and last residue. The D gene is left open where the match is weak. The listing skips clone size in some rows; elsewhere it reads once, few, many or a size class.

size: .; J: TRBJ1-2; V: TRBV30; D: .; CDR3: CAWSQPGGPANYGYTF; DNA: TGTGCCTGGAGCCAACCCGGCGGGCCTGCTAACTATGGCTACACCTTC
size: .; J: TRBJ1-1; V: TRBV29-1; D: TRBD1; CDR3: CSVDQGETEAFF; DNA: TGCAGCGTTGACCAGGGGGAGACTGAAGCTTTCTTT
size: .; J: TRBJ1-6; V: TRBV7-9; D: .; CDR3: CASSPERSSPLHF; DNA: TGTGCCAGCAGCCCAGAACGGAGCTCACCCCTCCACTTT
size: few; J: TRBJ2-2; V: TRBV7-2; D: .; CDR3: CASSLLRNPGELFF; DNA: TGTGCCAGCAGCTTACTCCGGAACCCCGGGGAGCTGTTTTTT
size: once; J: TRBJ2-2; V: TRBV30; D: TRBD1; CDR3: CAWRGTGGNSNTGELFF; DNA: TGTGCCTGGAGAGGGACAGGGGGAAACTCGAACACCGGGGAGCTGTTTTTT
size: few; J: TRBJ2-7; V: TRBV7-9; D: .; CDR3: CASSLFRYEQYF; DNA: TGTGCCAGCAGCTTATTCCGCTACGAGCAGTACTTC
size: once; J: TRBJ1-5; V: TRBV2; D: .; CDR3: CASSPPGGQPQHF; DNA: TGTGCCAGCAGTCCCCCGGGGGGTCAGCCCCAGCATTTT
size: .; J: TRBJ2-7; V: TRBV30; D: .; CDR3: CAWSAGGYEQYF; DNA: TGTGCCTGGAGTGCGGGCGGCTACGAGCAGTACTTC
size: few; J: TRBJ2-7; V: TRBV11-3; D: .; CDR3: CASSRMTGPYEQYF; DNA: TGTGCCAGCAGCAGAATGACAGGTCCCTACGAGCAGTACTTC
size: few; J: TRBJ1-1; V: TRBV7-8; D: .; CDR3: CASSLGGDTEAFF; DNA: TGTGCCAGCAGCTTAGGGGGGGACACTGAAGCTTTCTTT
size: once; J: TRBJ2-5; V: TRBV30; D: TRBD1; CDR3: CAWSVTDRVGTQYF; DNA: TGTGCCTGGAGTGTAACGGACAGGGTGGGGACCCAGTACTTC
size: .; J: TRBJ2-3; V: TRBV9; D: TRBD2; CDR3: CASSVSLAGADTQYF; DNA: TGTGCCAGCAGCGTCAGTCTAGCGGGGGCAGATACGCAGTATTTT
size: .; J: TRBJ2-7; V: TRBV7-8; D: .; CDR3: CASSLRPVISYEQYF; DNA: TGTGCCAGCAGCTTAAGGCCGGTTATCTCCTACGAGCAGTACTTC
size: .; J: TRBJ2-5; V: TRBV30; D: .; CDR3: CAWSYSQETQYF; DNA: TGTGCCTGGAGTTATAGTCAAGAGACCCAGTACTTC
size: once; J: TRBJ2-4; V: TRBV7-2; D: TRBD1; CDR3: CASSFSGQNIQYF; DNA: TGTGCCAGCAGCTTTTCGGGACAGAACATTCAGTACTTC
size: few; J: TRBJ2-7; V: TRBV4-3; D: TRBD1; CDR3: CASSQEAPGDSYEQYF; DNA: TGCGCCAGCAGCCAAGAAGCGCCCGGGGACAGCTACGAGCAGTACTTC
size: .; J: TRBJ2-7; V: TRBV7-2; D: .; CDR3: CASSTFRANEQYF; DNA: TGTGCCAGCAGCACATTCCGGGCCAACGAGCAGTACTTC
size: .; J: TRBJ1-1; V: TRBV5-6; D: .; CDR3: CASSLYLQGTNTEAFF; DNA: TGTGCCAGCAGCTTGTATCTTCAGGGGACGAACACTGAAGCTTTCTTT
size: few; J: TRBJ2-1; V: TRBV30; D: TRBD2; CDR3: CAFSGGLSYNEQFF; DNA: TGTGCCTTCTCGGGGGGTCTCTCCTACAATGAGCAGTTCTTC
size: .; J: TRBJ1-5; V: TRBV7-2; D: .; CDR3: CASSLTGSQPQHF; DNA: TGTGCCAGCAGCCTAACAGGGAGTCAGCCCCAGCATTTT
size: few; J: TRBJ2-5; V: TRBV29-1; D: TRBD1; CDR3: CSGRQTLTGEETQYF; DNA: TGCAGCGGTCGACAAACCTTGACAGGGGAAGAGACCCAGTACTTC
size: .; J: TRBJ2-3; V: TRBV7-8; D: .; CDR3: CASSLDRPTDTQYF; DNA: TGTGCCAGCAGCTTAGATAGGCCCACAGATACGCAGTATTTT
size: .; J: TRBJ2-1; V: TRBV7-9; D: .; CDR3: CASSLVWRAGNEQFF; DNA: TGTGCCAGCAGCTTAGTCTGGCGGGCCGGCAATGAGCAGTTCTTC
size: .; J: TRBJ1-2; V: TRBV2; D: .; CDR3: CASSDQSSAGGYTF; DNA: TGTGCCAGCAGTGATCAGTCCTCCGCGGGAGGCTACACCTTC
size: .; J: TRBJ2-5; V: TRBV7-8; D: .; CDR3: CASSFPPTRETQYF; DNA: TGTGCCAGCAGCTTCCCACCAACCAGGGAGACCCAGTACTTC
size: .; J: TRBJ1-1; V: TRBV2; D: .; CDR3: CASSLDQGTEAFF; DNA: TGTGCCAGCAGCCTGGACCAGGGCACTGAAGCTTTCTTT
size: .; J: TRBJ1-4; V: TRBV27; D: .; CDR3: CASSFLAGGGEKLFF; DNA: TGTGCCAGCAGTTTCCTTGCGGGGGGCGGGGAAAAACTGTTTTTT
size: few; J: TRBJ2-7; V: TRBV6-5; D: TRBD1; CDR3: CASSETGGPYEQYF; DNA: TGTGCCAGCAGTGAAACAGGGGGCCCCTACGAGCAGTACTTC
size: .; J: TRBJ1-5; V: TRBV30; D: .; CDR3: CAWSGQNNQPQHF; DNA: TGTGCCTGGAGTGGGCAGAACAATCAGCCCCAGCATTTT
size: few; J: TRBJ2-7; V: TRBV5-1; D: .; CDR3: CASHRGPLSEQYF; DNA: TGCGCCAGCCACCGGGGGCCGCTTTCCGAGCAGTACTTC
size: once; J: TRBJ2-7; V: TRBV6-1; D: .; CDR3: CASSARLEPYEQYF; DNA: TGTGCCAGCAGCGCCCGACTCGAGCCCTACGAGCAGTACTTC
size: .; J: TRBJ2-1; V: TRBV5-6; D: .; CDR3: CASSFGGDEQFF; DNA: TGTGCCAGCAGCTTCGGCGGGGATGAGCAGTTCTTC
size: .; J: TRBJ1-5; V: TRBV29-1; D: TRBD1; CDR3: CSVGGQGYQPQHF; DNA: TGCAGCGTTGGTGGACAGGGGTATCAGCCCCAGCATTTT
size: .; J: TRBJ2-6; V: TRBV7-9; D: .; CDR3: CASSLETGRPGANVLTF; DNA: TGTGCCAGCAGCTTGGAGACAGGGAGGCCTGGGGCCAACGTCCTGACTTTC
size: .; J: TRBJ1-1; V: TRBV13; D: .; CDR3: CASSPRDRNTEAFF; DNA: TGTGCCAGCAGCCCCCGGGATAGGAACACTGAAGCTTTCTTT
size: few; J: TRBJ1-4; V: TRBV5-6; D: TRBD1; CDR3: CASSPGTGKEKLFF; DNA: TGTGCCAGCAGCCCCGGGACAGGGAAAGAAAAACTGTTTTTT
size: few; J: TRBJ2-1; V: TRBV7-2; D: TRBD2; CDR3: CASSLSASGYNEQFF; DNA: TGTGCCAGCAGCTTATCGGCTAGCGGGTATAATGAGCAGTTCTTC
size: once; J: TRBJ1-2; V: TRBV15; D: TRBD1; CDR3: CATSRESGTGSYGYTF; DNA: TGTGCCACCAGCAGAGAGTCGGGGACAGGGAGTTATGGCTACACCTTC
size: .; J: TRBJ2-5; V: TRBV27; D: .; CDR3: CASSSYREETQYF; DNA: TGTGCCAGCAGTTCCTACAGGGAAGAGACCCAGTACTTC
size: few; J: TRBJ1-3; V: TRBV9; D: TRBD1; CDR3: CASSVAPGGSGNTIYF; DNA: TGTGCCAGCAGCGTAGCTCCAGGGGGCTCTGGAAACACCATATATTTT
size: few; J: TRBJ2-1; V: TRBV6-5; D: TRBD1; CDR3: CASSVDRGLYNEQFF; DNA: TGTGCCAGCAGTGTTGACAGGGGGCTTTACAATGAGCAGTTCTTC
size: .; J: TRBJ1-4; V: TRBV29-1; D: TRBD1; CDR3: CSVVTGEEKLFF; DNA: TGCAGCGTAGTAACAGGGGAGGAAAAACTGTTTTTT